The 32 T cell receptor beta chains below come from one sample, sequenced in a study of cytomegalovirus exposure and HLA in healthy donors. The PCR used 60 Vbeta and 13 Jbeta primers. Clones were read by immunoSEQ multiplex PCR, and TCRdb kept only the in-frame ones, dropping some. Of over 110,000 clones listed, roughly 80% are singletons. Sequencing was carried out using PBMCs. The source is a man aged 40-49 years in good health and CMV-seronegative.

This clone was picked up a small number of times. This chain connects TRBV6-1 to TRBJ2-1; tentative D call: TRBD2 (6 bases). The CDR3 runs 16 residues. Germline-derived CDR1 and CDR2 are MNHNS and SASEGT. Trimming cost V 6 bases and J 0 bases, with 15 bases left between them. The chain's CDR3 is CASSEMAGNSYNEQFF. As DNA, the CDR3 is TGTGCCAGCAGCGAAATGGCGGGAAACTCCTACAATGAGCAGTTCTTC.

The chain links TRBV28 to TRBJ1-2; unclear D gene. This CDR3 contains 12 residues. In germline, CDR1 is MDHEN, CDR2 SYDVKM. V lost 9 bases to trimming and J lost 8 bases, with 16 bases between them. The CDR3 DNA follows: TGTGCCAGTCGGCCGGGATCTGGGGGCTACACCTTC. This translates into CASRPGSGGYTF.

This sequence joins TRBV6-5 and TRBJ2-5; D might be TRBD2 (6 bases). Between the trimmed V and J ends, which lost 6 bases and 6 bases, there was a span of 20 bases. The germline CDR1 and CDR2 sequences are MNHEY and SVGAGI. This CDR3 has 15 amino acids. The CDR3 spells CASRTSGTHIKTQYF. CDR3 DNA: TGTGCCAGCAGAACCTCCGGGACTCACATAAAGACCCAGTACTTC.

Details on this clone: Additional DNA sequences in this sample encode the identical CDR3. The chain couples TRBV6-4 to TRBJ2-3; 14 bases line up with TRBD2. Germline-derived CDR1 and CDR2 are MRHNA and SNTAGT. V trimming: 0 bases; J trimming: 4 bases; junction bases outside the gene matches: 0. The CDR3 extends over 16 amino acids. The CDR3 DNA is TGTGCCAGCAGTGACTCGACTAGCGGGGGGGCAGATACGCAGTATTTT. It encodes CASSDSTSGGADTQYF.

V and J are TRBV5-1 and TRBJ2-3; the D gene is possibly TRBD2 (6 bases). CDR1 and CDR2 (germline): SGHRS, YFSETQ. CDR3 size: 14 residues. V dropped 6 bases and J dropped 0 bases, with 11 bases sitting between them. As DNA, the CDR3 is TGCGCCAGCACCTCGGGAGCTAGCACAGATACGCAGTATTTT. This encodes CASTSGASTDTQYF.

The chain is built from TRBV2 and TRBJ1-1, with 7 bases lining up with TRBD1. This CDR3 contains 17 residues. Losses at the gene ends were 6 bases for V and 1 base for J; bases not matched to a gene: 14. Per the germline V gene, CDR1 is SNHLY and CDR2 is FYNNEI. CDR3 sequence: CASSLITGEVGNTEAFF. The CDR3 DNA reads as TGTGCCAGCAGCCTTATAACAGGGGAGGTTGGGAACACTGAAGCTTTCTTT. Full variable domain (rest looked up from reference TRBV2 and TRBJ1-1): EPEVTQTPSHQVTQMGQEVILRCVPISNHLYFYWYRQILGQKVEFLVSFYNNEISEKSEIFDDQFSVERPDGSNFTLKIRSTKLEDSAMYFCASSLITGEVGNTEAFFGQGTRLTVV.

V gene TRBV28 combines with J gene TRBJ1-6, with TRBD1 as a possible D gene (5 bases). The length of the CDR3 is 13 residues. Trimming left V 4 bases short and J 14 bases short, with 15 bases between. The germline CDR1 and CDR2 sequences are MDHEN and SYDVKM. CDR3: CASSSGGRLALHF. DNA for the CDR3: TGTGCCAGCAGTTCCGGGGGTCGGCTAGCCCTCCACTTT.

Only a few counts were recorded for this clone. This chain connects TRBV11-1 to TRBJ2-3; 7 bases align to TRBD1. The germline V gene encodes CDR1 SGHAT and CDR2 FQDESV (reference sequence). CDR3 length equals 14 residues. Trimming removed 1 base from V and 4 bases from J; junction bases left unmatched: 2. DNA for the CDR3: TGTGCCAGCAGCTTAGACAGGGGCCCAGATACGCAGTATTTT. Its translation is CASSLDRGPDTQYF.

The chain employs TRBV21-1 and TRBJ2-6; the table names TRBD1, a call not compared with the DNA. TRBV21-1 is recorded as a pseudogene. The CDR3 loop spans 19 amino acids. This CDR3 reads CASSKPRDRAFSGANVLTF. As DNA, the CDR3 is TGTGCCAGCAGCAAACCCCGGGACAGGGCATTCTCTGGGGCCAACGTCCTGACTTTC.

CDR3 DNA sequence: TGTGCCAGCAGTTTCCCGGAGCCCCAGCATTTT. Translated, it gives CASSFPEPQHF. V is TRBV28 and J is TRBJ1-5; no clear D gene. V lost 3 bases and J 8 bases, leaving 5 bases between the germline ends. Germline CDR1 is MDHEN and CDR2 is SYDVKM. This CDR3 is 11 amino acids long.

This chain links TRBV7-6 with TRBJ2-3; 9 nucleotides agree with TRBD2. After removal of 4 bases from V and 2 bases from J, the junction contained 7 bases not matched to a gene. The CDR3 covers 16 residues. From germline, CDR1 is SGHVS and CDR2 FNYEAQ. The CDR3 DNA is TGTGCCAGCAGCTCCCCTAGCGGGGCCAACACAGATACGCAGTATTTT. Residues: CASSSPSGANTDTQYF.

The chain has TRBV6-5 and TRBJ2-7, with 8 nucleotides matching TRBD1. This CDR3 spans 15 amino acids. Germline V lookup: CDR1 MNHEY, CDR2 SVGAGI. V lost 4 bases to trimming and J lost 3 bases; unmatched junction nucleotides: 8. CDR3 amino acids: CASSFRRTGLYEQYF. The CDR3 coding sequence is TGTGCCAGCAGTTTTCGGCGGACAGGGCTCTACGAGCAGTACTTC.

The chain combines TRBV4-3 with TRBJ2-2; TRBD2 aligns across 9 bases. Germline V gives CDR1 LGHNA, CDR2 YSLEER. The CDR3 length is 17 residues. Germline trimming cut 0 bases from V and 5 bases from J; bases unmatched to any gene: 7. CDR3 sequence reads: CASSQDLGGGVTGELFF. The CDR3 coding sequence is TGCGCCAGCAGCCAAGATCTCGGCGGGGGGGTGACCGGGGAGCTGTTTTTT.

The chain is built from TRBV18 and TRBJ1-4, with D possibly matching TRBD1 (6 bases). Germline CDR1 is KGHSH and CDR2 is LQKENI. The CDR3 extends over 18 amino acids. V was shortened by 1 base and J by 2 bases, with 17 bases between the two germline ends. The CDR3 sequence: CASSPLGPGGDTNEKLFF. Here the CDR3 DNA reads TGTGCCAGCTCACCACTCGGTCCGGGGGGCGATACTAATGAAAAACTGTTTTTT.

The V call is TRBV6-1, the J call TRBJ1-1, with TRBD1 matching 7 bases. The CDR3 sequence is 14 residues long. CDR1 is MNHNS and CDR2 is SASEGT in the germline V gene. V shed 8 bases and J 2 bases; nucleotides not matched to a gene: 8. CDR3 bases: TGTGCCAGCGATAGGGACAGAGTAAACACTGAAGCTTTCTTT. Its protein is CASDRDRVNTEAFF.

V gene TRBV4-3 combines with J gene TRBJ1-1; D gene unclear. CDR3 length: 15 amino acids. The germline V gene encodes CDR1 LGHNA and CDR2 YSLEER. With 4 bases removed from V and 5 bases from J, the gap between germline ends came to 17 bases. CDR3 amino acids: CASSPSRSWETEAFF. The CDR3 DNA reads as TGCGCCAGCAGCCCCAGTCGATCATGGGAGACTGAAGCTTTCTTT.

The V and J genes are TRBV4-3 and TRBJ1-1; the match to TRBD1 covers 7 bases. V was clipped by 3 bases and J by 10 bases; unmatched bases: 8. Per the germline V gene, CDR1 is LGHNA and CDR2 is YSLEER. The CDR3 extends over 13 amino acids. The chain's CDR3 is CASSQEMTGRAFF. DNA of the CDR3: TGCGCCAGCAGCCAGGAAATGACAGGGAGAGCTTTCTTT.

The chain is built from TRBV4-1 and TRBJ2-7; 8 bases line up with TRBD1. With 3 bases clipped from V and 0 bases from J, the junction kept 7 bases outside the gene matches. Germline lookup yields CDR1 MGHRA and CDR2 YSYEKL. This CDR3 has 16 residues. In DNA form, the CDR3 reads TGCGCCAGCAGCCATGCCGGGACAGGTGTCTCCTACGAGCAGTACTTC. Protein: CASSHAGTGVSYEQYF.

The V gene is TRBV5-8, the J gene TRBJ1-2; 7 positions agree with TRBD1. In germline, CDR1 is SGHTS, CDR2 YDEGEE. The length of the CDR3 is 15 residues. With 5 bases clipped from V and 3 bases from J, the junction kept 10 bases outside the gene matches. CDR3 nucleotide sequence: TGTGCCAGCAGGAAAACCGGGACAGCCTACTATGGCTACACCTTC. It translates to CASRKTGTAYYGYTF.

V usage is TRBV7-2 and J usage is TRBJ2-7; D gene uncertain. V lost 2 bases, J lost 13 bases, and 12 bases lay in between. Germline V gives CDR1 SGHTA, CDR2 FQGNSA. The CDR3 consists of 11 residues. For the CDR3, the DNA is TGTGCCAGCAGCTTATCCGCTATATTATACTTC. Amino acid sequence: CASSLSAILYF. The full variable domain, completed using reference TRBV7-2 and TRBJ2-7, is GAGVSQSPSNKVTEKGKDVELRCDPISGHTALYWYRQSLGQGLEFLIYFQGNSAPDKSGLPSDRFSAERTGGSVSTLTIQRTQQEDSAVYLCASSLSAILYFGPGTRLTVT.

The V call is TRBV10-2, the J call TRBJ2-7, with 7 bases matching TRBD2. V lost 3 bases to trimming and J lost 1 base; unmatched junction nucleotides: 6. The CDR3 covers 15 residues. Germline CDR1 WSHSY, CDR2 SAAADI. The CDR3, as DNA: TGCGCCAGCAGTGATGCCCTAGCGGAGTCCTACGAGCAGTACTTC. Translated, it gives CASSDALAESYEQYF.

The chain carries TRBV5-5 and TRBJ2-7, with TRBD2 matching 11 bases. CDR3 length equals 16 residues. The germline V gene has CDR1 SGHKS and CDR2 YYEKEE (reference sequence). Germline trimming cut 4 bases from V and 5 bases from J; bases unmatched to any gene: 11. Here the CDR3 DNA reads TGTGCCAGCAGCGTGCCCGAGCTAGCGGGGGGAGACGAGCAGTACTTC. It is translated as CASSVPELAGGDEQYF.

This chain joins TRBV7-9 and TRBJ2-7; tentatively, D is TRBD1 (6 bases). V lost 3 bases and J 6 bases, leaving 12 bases between the germline ends. The germline V gene encodes CDR1 SEHNR and CDR2 FQNEAQ (reference sequence). The CDR3 covers 13 residues. The CDR3 DNA reads TGTGCCAGCAGCTTTACAGGGACGGGCGAGCAGTACTTC. Encoded protein: CASSFTGTGEQYF.

This chain connects TRBV9 to TRBJ2-1; 9 bases agree with TRBD1. CDR3 length: 16 residues. The junction had 9 bases not matched to a gene; V was cut back by 4 bases and J by 4 bases. In germline, CDR1 is SGDLS, CDR2 YYNGEE. The CDR3 sequence: CASSSLRGQGYNEQFF. CDR3 sequence (DNA): TGTGCCAGCAGCTCCCTCCGGGGACAGGGATACAATGAGCAGTTCTTC.

This sequence joins TRBV15 and TRBJ1-5; D perhaps matches TRBD1 (6 bases). The CDR3 extends over 15 amino acids. V lost 0 bases and J lost 6, with 12 bases in between. Germline CDR1 is LNHNV and CDR2 is YYDKDF (reference sequence). This CDR3 reads CATSRDKGGSQPQHF. CDR3 nucleotides: TGTGCCACCAGCAGAGACAAAGGGGGATCTCAGCCCCAGCATTTT.

The CDR3 loop is CASRWDSYGYTF. The CDR3 region has the DNA TGCGCCAGCAGATGGGACTCCTATGGCTACACCTTC. The chain uses TRBV5-1 and TRBJ1-2; tentative D call: TRBD1 (5 bases). Trimming took 5 bases from V and 4 from J, leaving 9 bases between them. The CDR3 contains 12 residues. CDR1 is SGHRS and CDR2 is YFSETQ in the germline V gene.

This clone was seen a handful of times. The gene calls are TRBV27 and TRBJ2-5; possible D gene TRBD1, 7 bases. With the DNA end fitting TRBJ2-7 better, the J assignment may be wrong. Germline CDR1 MNHEY, CDR2 SMNVEV (reference sequence). The CDR3 runs 14 residues. The DNA of the CDR3 is TGTGCCAGCCCCGTGCGGGACAGATATTACGAGCAGTACTTC. Translated: CASPVRDRYYEQYF.

The chain joins TRBV14 to TRBJ2-3, with 8 bases aligning to TRBD2. CDR3 length: 17 amino acids. Germline V gene lookup returns CDR1 SGHDN and CDR2 FVKESK. V lost 6 bases and J lost 4; bases outside the gene matches: 15. CDR3 loop: CASSNLRGGSTADTQYF. The CDR3 DNA sequence: TGTGCCAGCAGTAACCTACGGGGGGGATCGACGGCAGATACGCAGTATTTT.

The CDR3 nucleotides read TGTGCCAGCAGCTTAGGCCACAGGGGTTGGGAGACCCAGTACTTC. Translating it yields CASSLGHRGWETQYF. The chain carries TRBV7-2 and TRBJ2-5; TRBD1 matches 7 bases. Germline V lookup: CDR1 SGHTA, CDR2 FQGNSA. J was trimmed by 5 bases and V by 1 base; bases with no gene match: 7. The CDR3 runs 15 residues.

Within the sample, this clone is medium-sized. The V gene is TRBV4-1, the J gene TRBJ1-1; 7 bases are shared with TRBD1. Trimming cost V 8 bases and J 3 bases; bases outside gene matches: 6. This CDR3 spans 13 amino acids. The V gene's germline CDR1 is MGHRA and CDR2 YSYEKL. The DNA for the CDR3 is TGCGCCAGCGGCAGACAGGGTGACACTGAAGCTTTCTTT. This sequence encodes CASGRQGDTEAFF.

J is TRBJ1-1 and V is TRBV5-1; D uncertain. V lost 1 base and J 5 bases, leaving 12 bases between the germline ends. This CDR3 has 14 residues. CDR1 and CDR2 (germline): SGHRS, YFSETQ. CDR3 sequence reads: CASSLTGGGTEAFF. The CDR3 nucleotides are TGCGCCAGCAGCTTGACCGGAGGTGGGACTGAAGCTTTCTTT.

The V and J genes are TRBV7-9 and TRBJ2-1, with 7 bases identical to TRBD2. The CDR3 extends over 15 amino acids. CDR1 and CDR2 from the germline V gene are SEHNR and FQNEAQ (reference sequence). J was trimmed by 0 bases and V by 5 bases; bases with no gene match: 4. CDR3: CASSPAGSSYNEQFF. The DNA of the CDR3 is TGTGCCAGCAGCCCAGCGGGGTCCTCCTACAATGAGCAGTTCTTC.